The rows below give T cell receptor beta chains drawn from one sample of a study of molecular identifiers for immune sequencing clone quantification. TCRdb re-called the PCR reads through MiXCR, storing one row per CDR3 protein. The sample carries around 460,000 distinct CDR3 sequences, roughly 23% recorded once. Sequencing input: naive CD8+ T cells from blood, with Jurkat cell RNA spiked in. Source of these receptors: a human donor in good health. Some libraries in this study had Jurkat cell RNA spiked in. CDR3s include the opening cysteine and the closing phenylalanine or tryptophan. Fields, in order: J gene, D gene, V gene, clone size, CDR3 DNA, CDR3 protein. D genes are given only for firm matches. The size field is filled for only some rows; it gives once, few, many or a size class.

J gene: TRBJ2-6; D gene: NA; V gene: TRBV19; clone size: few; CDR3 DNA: TGTGCCAGTAGTCCCGGTCAGGGTAGCTCTGGGGCCAACGTCCTGACTTTC; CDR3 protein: CASSPGQGSSGANVLTF
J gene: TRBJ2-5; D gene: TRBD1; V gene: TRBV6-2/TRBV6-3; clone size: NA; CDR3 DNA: TGTGCCAGCAGACTGACAGGGGGGTTAGGAGGGACCCAGTACTTC; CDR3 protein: CASRLTGGLGGTQYF
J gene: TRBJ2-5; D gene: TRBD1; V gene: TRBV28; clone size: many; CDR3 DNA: TGTGCCAGCAGTTCCCCGACAGGGTCAATGCAAGAGACCCAGTACTTC; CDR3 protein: CASSSPTGSMQETQYF
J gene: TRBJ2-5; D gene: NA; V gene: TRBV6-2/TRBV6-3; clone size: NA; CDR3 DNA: TGTGCCAGCAGTTACCCCGGAGAGACCCAGTACTTC; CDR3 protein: CASSYPGETQYF
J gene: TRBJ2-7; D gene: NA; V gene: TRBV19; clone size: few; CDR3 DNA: TGTGCCAGTAGTATTTTGTACCCACCTAACGAGCAGTACTTC; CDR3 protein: CASSILYPPNEQYF
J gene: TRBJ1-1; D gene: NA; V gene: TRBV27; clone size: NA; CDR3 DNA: TGTGCCAGCAGAGTTCTATACGGCACTGAAGCTTTCTTT; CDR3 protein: CASRVLYGTEAFF
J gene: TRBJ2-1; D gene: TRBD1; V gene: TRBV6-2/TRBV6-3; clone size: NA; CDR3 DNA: TGTGCCAGCAGTTACTCCGACAGGGCACAGACCTACAATGAGCAGTTCTTC; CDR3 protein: CASSYSDRAQTYNEQFF
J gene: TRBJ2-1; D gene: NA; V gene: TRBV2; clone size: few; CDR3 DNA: TGTGCCAGCAGTGAAGCTACGAGCTCCTACAATGAGCAGTTCTTC; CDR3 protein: CASSEATSSYNEQFF
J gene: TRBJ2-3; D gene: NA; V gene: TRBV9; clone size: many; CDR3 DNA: TGTGCCAGCAGCGTAGCGAGTAGCGGTAGCGATACGCAGTATTTT; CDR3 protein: CASSVASSGSDTQYF
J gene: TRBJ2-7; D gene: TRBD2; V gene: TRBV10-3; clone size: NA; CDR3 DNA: TGTGCCGCCCAGCAGGCGGGGGGCACCAACGAGCAGTACTTC; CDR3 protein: CAAQQAGGTNEQYF
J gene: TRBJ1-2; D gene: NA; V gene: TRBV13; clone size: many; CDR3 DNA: TGTGCCAGCAGCTTGTCCAGGGACGCCGTCTATGGCTACACCTTC; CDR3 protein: CASSLSRDAVYGYTF
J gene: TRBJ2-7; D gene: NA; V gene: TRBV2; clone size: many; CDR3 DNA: TGTGCCAGCAGTGAGGGGGCCTACGAGCAGTACTTC; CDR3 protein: CASSEGAYEQYF
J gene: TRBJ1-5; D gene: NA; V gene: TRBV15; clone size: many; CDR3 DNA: TGTGCCACCAGCAGAGATCTGGGGACGGCTAGCAATCAGCCCCAGCATTTT; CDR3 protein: CATSRDLGTASNQPQHF
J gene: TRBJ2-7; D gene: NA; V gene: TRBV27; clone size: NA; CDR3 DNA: TGTGCCAGCTACCCAACAGGGACCCCCGACGAGCAGTACTTC; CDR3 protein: CASYPTGTPDEQYF
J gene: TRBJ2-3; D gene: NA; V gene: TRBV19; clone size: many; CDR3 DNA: TGTGCCAGTAGTACCGACCCTCGGCAGCAGTATTTT; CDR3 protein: CASSTDPRQQYF
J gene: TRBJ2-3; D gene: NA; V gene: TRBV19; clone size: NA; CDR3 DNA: TGTGCCAGTAAGGCAGGAAGCACAGATACGCAGTATTTT; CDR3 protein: CASKAGSTDTQYF
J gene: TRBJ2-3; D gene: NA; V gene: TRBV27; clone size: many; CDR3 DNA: TGTGCTAGCAGTTTGGCGATGGGAAGCACAGATACGCAGTATTTT; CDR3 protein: CASSLAMGSTDTQYF
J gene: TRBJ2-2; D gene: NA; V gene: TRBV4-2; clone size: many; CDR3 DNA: TGTGCCAGCAGCCAAGAAGTACCCAGCGGCGGGGAGCTGTTTTTT; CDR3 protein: CASSQEVPSGGELFF
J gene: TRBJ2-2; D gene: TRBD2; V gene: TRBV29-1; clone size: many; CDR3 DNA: TGCAGCGCCCAAGGGAGCGGGAGGGCCGCCGGGGAGCTGTTTTTT; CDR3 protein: CSAQGSGRAAGELFF
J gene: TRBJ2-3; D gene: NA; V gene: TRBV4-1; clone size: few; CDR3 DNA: TGCGCCAGCAGCCAATTCGGACGGGGGAAAGATACGCAGTATTTT; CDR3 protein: CASSQFGRGKDTQYF
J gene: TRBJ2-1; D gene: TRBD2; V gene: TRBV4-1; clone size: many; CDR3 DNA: TGCGCCAGCAGCCACCCCTCTCTAGCGGACAATGAGCAGTTCTTC; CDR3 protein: CASSHPSLADNEQFF
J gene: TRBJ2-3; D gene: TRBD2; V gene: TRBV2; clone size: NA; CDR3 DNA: TGTGCCAGCAGTGTGGCCAGCGGGAGTGCAGATACGCAGTATTTT; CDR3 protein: CASSVASGSADTQYF
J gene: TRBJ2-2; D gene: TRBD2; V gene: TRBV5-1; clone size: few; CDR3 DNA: TGCGCCAGCAGCTGGGGACTAGAGTCAACCGGGGAGCTGTTTTTT; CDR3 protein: CASSWGLESTGELFF
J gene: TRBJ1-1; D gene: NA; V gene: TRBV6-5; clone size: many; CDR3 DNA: TGTGCCAGCAGTCTTTACAGGGAGGACCACACTGAAGCTTTCTTT; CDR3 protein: CASSLYREDHTEAFF
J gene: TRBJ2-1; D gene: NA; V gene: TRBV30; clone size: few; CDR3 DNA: TGTGCCTGGGGGGCCCATCAAGGCAATGAGCAGTTCTTC; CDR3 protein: CAWGAHQGNEQFF
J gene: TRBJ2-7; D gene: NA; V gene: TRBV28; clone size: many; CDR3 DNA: TGTGCCAGCAGCCGTAGGAGCTCCTACGAGCAGTACTTC; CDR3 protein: CASSRRSSYEQYF
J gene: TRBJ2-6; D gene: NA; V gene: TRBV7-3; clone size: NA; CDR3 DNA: TGTACCAGCAACCAGGACGGACTTTCCGGGGCCAACGTCCTGACTTTC; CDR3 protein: CTSNQDGLSGANVLTF
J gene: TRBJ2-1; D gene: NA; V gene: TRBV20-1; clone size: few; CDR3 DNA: TGCAGTGCTAGACCCCTCTCCTACAATGAGCAGTTCTTC; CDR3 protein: CSARPLSYNEQFF
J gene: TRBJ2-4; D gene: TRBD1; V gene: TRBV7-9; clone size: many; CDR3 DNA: TGTGCCAGCAGCTTCCTTCAGGGGGCTTTTCTCGCCAAAAACATTCAGTACTTC; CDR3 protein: CASSFLQGAFLAKNIQYF
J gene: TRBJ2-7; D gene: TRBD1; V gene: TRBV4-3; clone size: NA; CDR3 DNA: TGCGCCAGCAGCCAAGAAGGGTCGGGACAGGGGGCACGCGAGCAGTACTTC; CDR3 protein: CASSQEGSGQGAREQYF
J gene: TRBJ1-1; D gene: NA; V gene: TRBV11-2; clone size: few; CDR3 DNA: TGTGCCAGCAGCTTAGGCAGGGGCTACACTGAAGCTTTCTTT; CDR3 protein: CASSLGRGYTEAFF
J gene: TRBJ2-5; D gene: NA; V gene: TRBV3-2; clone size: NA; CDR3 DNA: TGTGCCAGCAGCCGGGGCCAGCGAAAGTACTTC; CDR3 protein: CASSRGQRKYF
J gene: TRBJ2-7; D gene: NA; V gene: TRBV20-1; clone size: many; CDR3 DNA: TGCAGTGCTAGAGATCGGCTAGCTACCTCGGGGTACGAGCAGTACTTC; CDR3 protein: CSARDRLATSGYEQYF
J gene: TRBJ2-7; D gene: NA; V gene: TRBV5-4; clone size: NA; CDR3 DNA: TGTGCCAGCAGCTTGGATAGTCAAGCCATGGGCTGCGAGCAGTACTTC; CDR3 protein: CASSLDSQAMGCEQYF
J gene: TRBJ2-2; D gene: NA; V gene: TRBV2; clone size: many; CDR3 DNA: TGTGCCAACGAAAGGCAGGGAGGCACCGGGGAGCTGTTTTTT; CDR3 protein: CANERQGGTGELFF
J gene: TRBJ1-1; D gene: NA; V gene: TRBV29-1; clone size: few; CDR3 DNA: TGCAGCGTTGATGGCTTACTGGGGGACCTGAACACTGAAGCTTTCTTT; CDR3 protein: CSVDGLLGDLNTEAFF
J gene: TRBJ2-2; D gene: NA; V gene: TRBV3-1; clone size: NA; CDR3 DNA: TGTGCCAGCAGCCAAGACCGGGTTCGCCCGACCGGGGAGCTGTTTTTT; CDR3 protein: CASSQDRVRPTGELFF
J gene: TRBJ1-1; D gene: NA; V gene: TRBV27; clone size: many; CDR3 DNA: TGTGCCAGCAGTTGGGGGGTCTCCATGGGCACTGAAGCTTTCTTT; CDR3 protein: CASSWGVSMGTEAFF
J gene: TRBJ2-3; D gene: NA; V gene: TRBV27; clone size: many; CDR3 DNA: TGTGCCAGCAGTTTATCGTGGGCGGATACGCAGTATTTT; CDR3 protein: CASSLSWADTQYF
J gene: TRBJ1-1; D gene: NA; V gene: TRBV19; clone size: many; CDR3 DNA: TGTGCCAGTACCGTGACAGTGAACACTGAAGCTTTCTTT; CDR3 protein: CASTVTVNTEAFF
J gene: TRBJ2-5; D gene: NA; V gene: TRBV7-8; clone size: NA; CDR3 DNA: TGTGCCAGCAGCTTAGAAGACTCACAGGGTTGGAGCCAAGAGACCCAGTACTTC; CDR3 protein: CASSLEDSQGWSQETQYF
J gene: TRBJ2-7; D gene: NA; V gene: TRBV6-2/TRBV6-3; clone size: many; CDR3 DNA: TGTGCCAGCAGTTACGACAGCGACGAGCAGTACTTC; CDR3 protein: CASSYDSDEQYF
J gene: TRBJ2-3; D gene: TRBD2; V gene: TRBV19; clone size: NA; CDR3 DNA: TGTGCCAGTAGTAGAGCGGGGGGCACCACAGATACGCGGTATTTT; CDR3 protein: CASSRAGGTTDTRYF
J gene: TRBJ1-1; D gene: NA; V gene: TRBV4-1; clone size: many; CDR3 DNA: TGCGCCAGCAGCCCTCTAGCCGGGACTTCGGGCACTGAAGCTTTCTTT; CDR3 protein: CASSPLAGTSGTEAFF
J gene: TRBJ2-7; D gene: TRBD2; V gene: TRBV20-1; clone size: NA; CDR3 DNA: TGCAGTGCTAGAGCGCGCGGGGGGAGCTCCTACGAGCAGTACTTC; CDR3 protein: CSARARGGSSYEQYF
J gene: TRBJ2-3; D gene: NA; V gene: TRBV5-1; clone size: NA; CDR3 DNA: TGCGCCAGCAGCTTGGGTTCCGTAACATTTTTAGTGGATACGCAGTATTTT; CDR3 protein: CASSLGSVTFLVDTQYF
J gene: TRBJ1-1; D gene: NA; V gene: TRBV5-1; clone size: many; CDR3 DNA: TGCGCCAGCAGCTACATAGGTGAGACTGAAGCTTTCTTT; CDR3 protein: CASSYIGETEAFF
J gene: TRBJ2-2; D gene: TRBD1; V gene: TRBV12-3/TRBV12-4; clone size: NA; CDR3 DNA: TGTGCCAGCAGTCCGGGACAGGGGGCCACCGGGGAGCTGTTTTTT; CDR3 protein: CASSPGQGATGELFF
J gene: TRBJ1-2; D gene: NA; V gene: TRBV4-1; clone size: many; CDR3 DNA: TGCGCCAGCAGCCAAGATCGCATCGCTAACTATGGCTACACCTTC; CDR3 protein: CASSQDRIANYGYTF
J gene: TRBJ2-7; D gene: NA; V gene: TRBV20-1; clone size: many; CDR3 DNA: TGCAGTGCTAGGGGGCCTTTGGGGAGGTACGAGCAGTACTTC; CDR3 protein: CSARGPLGRYEQYF
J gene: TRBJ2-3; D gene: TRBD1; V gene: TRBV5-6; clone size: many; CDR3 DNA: TGTGCCAGCAGACCGATCCGGACAGGGCTTCAAGATACGCAGTATTTT; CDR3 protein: CASRPIRTGLQDTQYF
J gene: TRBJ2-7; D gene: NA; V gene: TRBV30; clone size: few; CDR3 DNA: TGTGCCTGGAGTGTACCCCAGGGGCATTACGAGCAGTACTTC; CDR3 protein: CAWSVPQGHYEQYF
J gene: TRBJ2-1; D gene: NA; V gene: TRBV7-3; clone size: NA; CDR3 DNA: TGTGCCAGCAGCTTAAATGGGGGACTCTACAATGAGCAGTTCTTC; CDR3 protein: CASSLNGGLYNEQFF
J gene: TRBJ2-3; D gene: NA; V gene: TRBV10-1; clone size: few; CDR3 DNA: TGCGCCGGAGGGGACACCGACACAGATACGCAGTATTTT; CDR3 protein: CAGGDTDTDTQYF
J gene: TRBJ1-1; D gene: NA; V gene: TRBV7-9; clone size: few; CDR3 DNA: TGTGCCAGCAGCATAGAAGGGGCTGAAGCTTTCTTT; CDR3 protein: CASSIEGAEAFF
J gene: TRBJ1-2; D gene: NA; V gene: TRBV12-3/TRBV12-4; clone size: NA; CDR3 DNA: TGTGCCAACAGTTCACAGGGTCTCTTGGCTTTC; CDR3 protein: CANSSQGLLAF
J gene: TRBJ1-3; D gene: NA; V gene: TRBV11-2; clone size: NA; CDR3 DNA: TGTGCCAGCAGCTCCGCGAGTGGAAACACCATATATTTT; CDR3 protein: CASSSASGNTIYF
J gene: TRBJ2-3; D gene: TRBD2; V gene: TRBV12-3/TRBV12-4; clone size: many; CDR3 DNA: TGTGCCAGCAGCCGACTTAGCGGGGGTATAATCACAGATACGCAGTATTTT; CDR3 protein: CASSRLSGGIITDTQYF
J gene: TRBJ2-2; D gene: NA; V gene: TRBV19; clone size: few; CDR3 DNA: TGTGCCAGTAGTATAGACCTACCCGCGGCGGTCATGGATAGCACCGGGGAGCTGTTTTTT; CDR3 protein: CASSIDLPAAVMDSTGELFF